Listed here are 5 T cell receptor beta chains from one sample, sequenced in a study of blood T cells in healthy people across ages. It was with a sample-barcoded 5' primer and a J-beta primer mix that a second PCR of roughly 7 to 12 cycles was run. Via MiXCR, TCRdb re-called the 5' RACE reads, giving one row per CDR3 protein. The data show around 1.7 million distinct CDR3 sequences, over 25% seen once. The source material was blood. These receptors all come from a woman aged 25 to 45 in good health.

Only a few counts were recorded for this clonotype. This chain connects TRBV7-2 to TRBJ2-7, with unresolved D. V lost 1 base, J lost 6 bases, and 19 bases lay in between. The length of the CDR3 is 16 residues. Per germline, CDR1 SGHTA and CDR2 FQGNSA. In DNA, the CDR3 is TGTGCCAGCAGCTTAGGAGGCGAGCGCATAGTAATCGAGCAGTACTTC. As protein: CASSLGGERIVIEQYF.

The chain joins TRBV20-1 to TRBJ2-3; D remains ambiguous. This CDR3 has 15 residues. The V gene lost 3 bases and the J gene lost 2 bases, with 15 bases spanning the gap. Germline assignment: CDR1 DFQATT and CDR2 SNEGSKA (reference sequence). The CDR3 protein is CSASLGGLNTDTQYF. In nucleotides, the CDR3 is TGCAGTGCTAGTCTCGGCGGCTTGAACACAGATACGCAGTATTTT.

This clonotype turned up a few times. The V call is TRBV10-3, the J call TRBJ2-5, with TRBD2 matching 12 bases. Germline V lookup: CDR1 ENHRY, CDR2 SYGVKD. V trimming: 0 bases; J trimming: 3 bases; junction bases outside the gene matches: 5. The CDR3 sequence is 17 residues long. CDR3 loop: CAISESASGRAEETQYF. CDR3 bases: TGTGCCATCAGTGAGTCGGCTAGCGGGAGGGCCGAAGAGACCCAGTACTTC.

This clonotype appeared a few times. V is TRBV5-5 and J is TRBJ2-5; 7 bases align to TRBD1. The J call may not be correct, given that the DNA end is closer to TRBJ2-7. The CDR3 totals 15 residues. Per the germline V gene, CDR1 is SGHKS and CDR2 is YYEKEE (reference sequence). CDR3 residues: CASSPTTGSSGEQYF. CDR3 DNA: TGTGCCAGCAGCCCGACGACAGGGTCATCGGGCGAGCAGTACTTC.

This chain uses TRBV6-2 or TRBV6-3 with TRBJ2-1; 9 bases agree with TRBD1. V lost 8 bases, J lost 7 bases, and 15 bases stayed unmatched. CDR1 is MNHEY and CDR2 is SVGEGT in the germline V gene. CDR3 length: 16 residues. The CDR3 here is CASGQRTGGAGNEQFF. The CDR3 coding sequence is TGTGCCAGCGGACAACGAACAGGGGGCGCCGGGAATGAGCAGTTCTTC.